Sequencing of this T cell receptor (beta chain) was carried out in a study of Ad26.COV2.S vaccination and SARS-CoV-2 variants. There are 14 residues in the CDR3. The junction had 3 bases not matched to a gene; V was cut back by 7 bases and J by 1 base. Germline V gene sequence: CDR1 SGHTA, CDR2 FQGNSA. As to treatment: approximately 18 received Ad26.COV2.S at low or high dose, single or two shots; about 5 received placebo; per-sample allocation not given. On day 63 after the first injection, vaccine and placebo recipients gave samples. Assay: immunoSEQ multiplex PCR; the TCRdb copy retains only in-frame clones and omits some. The sample comprises more than 300,000 clones, around 81% of which are singletons, and around 2% rests with the top ten.

The chain couples TRBV7-2 to TRBJ2-3, with 9 bases identical to TRBD2. This receptor was taken from a person between 18 and 60 years old who received the Ad26.COV2.S COVID-19 vaccine or a placebo. Source: peripheral blood, taken in a trial of Ad26.COV2.S vaccine versus placebo. CDR3 coding DNA: TGTGCCAGCATCTCTAGCGGGGGCACAGATACGCAGTATTTT. Translating it yields CASISSGGTDTQYF.